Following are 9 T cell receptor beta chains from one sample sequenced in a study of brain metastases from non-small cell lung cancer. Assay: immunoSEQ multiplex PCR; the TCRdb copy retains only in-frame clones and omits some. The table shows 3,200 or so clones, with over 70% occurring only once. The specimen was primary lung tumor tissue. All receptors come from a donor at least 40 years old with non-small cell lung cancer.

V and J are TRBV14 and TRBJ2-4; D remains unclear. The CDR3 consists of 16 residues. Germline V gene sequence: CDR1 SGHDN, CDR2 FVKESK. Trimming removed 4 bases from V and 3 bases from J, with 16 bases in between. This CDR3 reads CASSRSHGRGKNIQYF. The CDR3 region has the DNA TGTGCCAGCAGCCGATCTCACGGCAGAGGCAAAAACATTCAGTACTTC.

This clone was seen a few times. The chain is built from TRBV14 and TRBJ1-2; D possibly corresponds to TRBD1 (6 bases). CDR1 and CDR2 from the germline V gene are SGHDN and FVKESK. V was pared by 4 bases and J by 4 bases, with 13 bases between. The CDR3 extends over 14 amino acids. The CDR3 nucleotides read TGTGCCAGCAGCCCGACCGGACAGCTCTATGGCTACACCTTC. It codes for CASSPTGQLYGYTF. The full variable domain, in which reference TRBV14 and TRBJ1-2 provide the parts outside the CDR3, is EAGVTQFPSHSVIEKGQTVTLRCDPISGHDNLYWYRRVMGKEIKFLLHFVKESKQDESGMPNNRFLAERTGGTYSTLKVQPAELEDSGVYFCASSPTGQLYGYTFGSGTRLTVV.

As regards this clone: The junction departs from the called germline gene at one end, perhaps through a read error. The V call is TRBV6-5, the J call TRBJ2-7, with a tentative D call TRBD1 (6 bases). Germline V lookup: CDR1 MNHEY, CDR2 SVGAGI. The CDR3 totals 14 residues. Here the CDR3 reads CTSTGQQVYYEQYF. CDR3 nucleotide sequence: TGTACCAGCACCGGACAGCAGGTATACTACGAGCAGTACTTC.

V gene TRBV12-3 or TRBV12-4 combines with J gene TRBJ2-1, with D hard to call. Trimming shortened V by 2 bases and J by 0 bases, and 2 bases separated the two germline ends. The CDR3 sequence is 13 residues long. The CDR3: CASSLHSYNEQFF. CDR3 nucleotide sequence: TGTGCCAGCAGTTTACACTCCTACAATGAGCAGTTCTTC.

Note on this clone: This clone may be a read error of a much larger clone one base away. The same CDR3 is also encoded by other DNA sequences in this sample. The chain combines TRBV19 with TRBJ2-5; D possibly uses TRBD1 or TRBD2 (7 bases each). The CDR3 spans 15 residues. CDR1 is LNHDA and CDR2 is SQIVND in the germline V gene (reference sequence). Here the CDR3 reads CASSMGVTGRETQYF. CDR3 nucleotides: TGTGCCAGTAGTATGGGAGTGACAGGGCGGGAGACCCAATACTTC.

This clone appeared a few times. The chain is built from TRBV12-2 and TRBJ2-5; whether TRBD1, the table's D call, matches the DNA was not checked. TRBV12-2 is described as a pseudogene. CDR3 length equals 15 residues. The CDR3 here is CASRPVNQNQETQYF. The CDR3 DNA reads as TGTGCAAGTCGCCCAGTAAACCAGAACCAAGAGACCCAGTACTTC.

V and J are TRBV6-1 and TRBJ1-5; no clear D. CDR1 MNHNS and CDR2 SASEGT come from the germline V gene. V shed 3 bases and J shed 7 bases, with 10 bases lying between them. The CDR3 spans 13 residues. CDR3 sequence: CASSDRSRQPQHF. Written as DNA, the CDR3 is TGTGCCAGCAGTGACCGGAGTAGGCAGCCCCAGCATTTT.

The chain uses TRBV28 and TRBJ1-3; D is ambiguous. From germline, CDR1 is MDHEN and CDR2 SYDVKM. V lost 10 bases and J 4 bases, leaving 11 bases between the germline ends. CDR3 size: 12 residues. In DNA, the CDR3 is TGTGCCACAAAACTGGGGGGAAACACCATATATTTT. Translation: CATKLGGNTIYF. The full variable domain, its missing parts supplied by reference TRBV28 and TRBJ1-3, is DVKVTQSSRYLVKRTGEKVFLECVQDMDHENMFWYRQDPGLGLRLIYFSYDVKMKEKGDIPEGYSVSREKKERFSLILESASTNQTSMYLCATKLGGNTIYFGEGSWLTVV.

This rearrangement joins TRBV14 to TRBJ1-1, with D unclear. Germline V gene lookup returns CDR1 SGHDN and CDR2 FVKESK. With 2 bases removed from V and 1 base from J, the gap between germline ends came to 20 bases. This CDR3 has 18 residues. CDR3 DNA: TGTGCCAGCAGCCAAAGTCGGCCCCCCCCGGTCTCGAACACTGAAGCTTTCTTT. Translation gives CASSQSRPPPVSNTEAFF.